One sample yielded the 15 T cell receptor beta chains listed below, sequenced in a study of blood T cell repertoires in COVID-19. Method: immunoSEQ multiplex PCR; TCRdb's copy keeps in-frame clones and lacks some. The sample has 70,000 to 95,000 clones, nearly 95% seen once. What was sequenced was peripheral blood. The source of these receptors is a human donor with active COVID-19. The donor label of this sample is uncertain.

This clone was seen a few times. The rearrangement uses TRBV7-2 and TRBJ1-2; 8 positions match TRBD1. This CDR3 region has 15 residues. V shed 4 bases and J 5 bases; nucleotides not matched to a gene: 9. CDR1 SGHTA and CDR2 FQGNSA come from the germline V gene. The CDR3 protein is CASSSGQAQTYGYTF. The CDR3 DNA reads TGTGCCAGCAGCTCGGGACAGGCCCAAACTTATGGCTACACCTTC.

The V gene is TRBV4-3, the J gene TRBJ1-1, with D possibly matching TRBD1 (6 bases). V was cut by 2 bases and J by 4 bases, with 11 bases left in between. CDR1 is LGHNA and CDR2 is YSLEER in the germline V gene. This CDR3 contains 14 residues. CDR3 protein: CASSQTGRVTEAFF. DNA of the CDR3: TGCGCCAGCAGCCAAACAGGGAGGGTCACTGAAGCTTTCTTT.

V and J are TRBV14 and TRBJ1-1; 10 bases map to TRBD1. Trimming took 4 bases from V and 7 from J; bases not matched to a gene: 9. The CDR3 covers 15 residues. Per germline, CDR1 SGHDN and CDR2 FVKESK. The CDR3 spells CASSRFRDRGVEAFF. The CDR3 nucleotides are TGTGCCAGCAGCCGTTTCCGGGACAGGGGAGTTGAAGCTTTCTTT.

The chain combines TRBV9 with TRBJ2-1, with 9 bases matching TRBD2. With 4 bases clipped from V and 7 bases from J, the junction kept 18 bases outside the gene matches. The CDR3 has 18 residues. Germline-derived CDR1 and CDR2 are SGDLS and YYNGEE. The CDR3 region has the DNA TGTGCCAGCAGCCCTAGAGGGGCGGGAGGGCCCAATGGGAATGAGCAGTTCTTC. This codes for CASSPRGAGGPNGNEQFF.

The chain's CDR3 is CASSWNSEPQDEQYF. CDR3 DNA sequence: TGTGCCAGCAGCTGGAACAGTGAACCCCAGGACGAGCAGTACTTC. V is TRBV6-6 and J is TRBJ2-7; D gene uncertain. CDR1 is MNHNY and CDR2 is SVGAGI in the germline V gene (reference sequence). With 6 bases removed from V and 5 bases from J, the gap between germline ends came to 20 bases. The CDR3 consists of 15 residues.

The CDR3 DNA sequence: TGTGCCAGCAGCCCCCGACAGGGACACACAGATACGCAGTATTTT. It yields the protein CASSPRQGHTDTQYF. V and J are TRBV11-3 and TRBJ2-3; 7 nucleotides agree with TRBD1. The V and J ends lost 5 bases and 2 bases, in that order; junction bases with no gene match: 7. Germline-derived CDR1 and CDR2 are SGHNT and YENEEA. The CDR3 loop spans 15 amino acids.

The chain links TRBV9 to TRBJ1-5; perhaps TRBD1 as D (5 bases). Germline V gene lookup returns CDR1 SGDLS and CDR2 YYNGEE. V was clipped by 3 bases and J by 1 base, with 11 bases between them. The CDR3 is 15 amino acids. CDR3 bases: TGTGCCAGCAGCGGCGGGACGGGAAGCAATCAGCCCCAGCATTTT. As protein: CASSGGTGSNQPQHF. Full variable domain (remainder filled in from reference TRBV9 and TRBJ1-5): DSGVTQTPKHLITATGQRVTLRCSPRSGDLSVYWYQQSLDQGLQFLIQYYNGEERAKGNILERFSAQQFPDLHSELNLSSLELGDSALYFCASSGGTGSNQPQHFGDGTRLSIL.

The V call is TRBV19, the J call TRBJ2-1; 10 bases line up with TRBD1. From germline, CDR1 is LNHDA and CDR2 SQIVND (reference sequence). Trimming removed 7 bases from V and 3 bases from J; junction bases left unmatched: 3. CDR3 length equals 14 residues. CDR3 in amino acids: CASTWTGGYNEQFF. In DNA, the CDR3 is TGTGCCAGTACCTGGACAGGGGGCTACAATGAGCAGTTCTTC.

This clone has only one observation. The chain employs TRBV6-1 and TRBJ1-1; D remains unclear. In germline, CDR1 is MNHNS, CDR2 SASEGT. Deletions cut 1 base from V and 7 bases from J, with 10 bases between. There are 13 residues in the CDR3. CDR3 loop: CASSEGRVIEAFF. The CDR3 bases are TGTGCCAGCAGTGAAGGCCGCGTAATTGAAGCTTTCTTT.

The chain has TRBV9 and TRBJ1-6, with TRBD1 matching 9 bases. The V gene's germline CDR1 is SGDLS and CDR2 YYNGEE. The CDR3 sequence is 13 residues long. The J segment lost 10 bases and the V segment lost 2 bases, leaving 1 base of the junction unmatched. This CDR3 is CASSVDRGSPLHF. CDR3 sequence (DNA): TGTGCCAGCAGCGTGGACAGGGGATCACCCCTCCACTTT. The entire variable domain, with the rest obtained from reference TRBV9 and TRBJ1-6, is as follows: DSGVTQTPKHLITATGQRVTLRCSPRSGDLSVYWYQQSLDQGLQFLIQYYNGEERAKGNILERFSAQQFPDLHSELNLSSLELGDSALYFCASSVDRGSPLHFGNGTRLTVT.

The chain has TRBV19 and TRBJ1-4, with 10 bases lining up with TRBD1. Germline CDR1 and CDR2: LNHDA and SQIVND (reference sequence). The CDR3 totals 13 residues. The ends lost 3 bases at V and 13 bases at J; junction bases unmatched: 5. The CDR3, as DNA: TGTGCCAGTAGTATCGGGGACAGGGGAAGACTGTTTTTT. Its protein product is CASSIGDRGRLFF.

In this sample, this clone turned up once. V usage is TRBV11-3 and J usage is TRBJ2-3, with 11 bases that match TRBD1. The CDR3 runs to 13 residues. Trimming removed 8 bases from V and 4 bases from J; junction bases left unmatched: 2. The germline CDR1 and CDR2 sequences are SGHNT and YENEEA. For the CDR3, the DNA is TGTGCCAGCCGGGACAGGGGGTCAGATACGCAGTATTTT. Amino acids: CASRDRGSDTQYF. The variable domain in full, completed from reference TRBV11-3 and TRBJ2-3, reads EAGVVQSPRYKIIEKKQPVAFWCNPISGHNTLYWYLQNLGQGPELLIRYENEEAVDDSQLPKDRFSAERLKGVDSTLKIQPAELGDSAVYLCASRDRGSDTQYFGPGTRLTVL.

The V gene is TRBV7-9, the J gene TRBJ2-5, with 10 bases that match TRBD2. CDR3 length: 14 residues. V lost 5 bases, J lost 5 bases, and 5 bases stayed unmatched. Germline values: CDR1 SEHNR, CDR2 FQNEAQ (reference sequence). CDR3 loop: CASSPSGSGETQYF. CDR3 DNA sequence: TGTGCCAGCAGCCCTAGCGGGAGTGGGGAGACCCAGTACTTC.

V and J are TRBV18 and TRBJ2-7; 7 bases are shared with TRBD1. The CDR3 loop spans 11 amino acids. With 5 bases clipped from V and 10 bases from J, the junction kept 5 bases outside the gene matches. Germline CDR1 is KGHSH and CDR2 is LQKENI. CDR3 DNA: TGTGCCAGCTCATCGGGACAGTTCCAGTACTTC. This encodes CASSSGQFQYF.

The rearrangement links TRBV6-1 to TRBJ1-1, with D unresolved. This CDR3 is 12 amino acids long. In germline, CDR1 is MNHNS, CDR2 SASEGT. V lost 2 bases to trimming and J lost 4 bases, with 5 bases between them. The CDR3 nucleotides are TGTGCCAGCAGTGAATCGGGCACTGAAGCTTTCTTT. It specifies CASSESGTEAFF.